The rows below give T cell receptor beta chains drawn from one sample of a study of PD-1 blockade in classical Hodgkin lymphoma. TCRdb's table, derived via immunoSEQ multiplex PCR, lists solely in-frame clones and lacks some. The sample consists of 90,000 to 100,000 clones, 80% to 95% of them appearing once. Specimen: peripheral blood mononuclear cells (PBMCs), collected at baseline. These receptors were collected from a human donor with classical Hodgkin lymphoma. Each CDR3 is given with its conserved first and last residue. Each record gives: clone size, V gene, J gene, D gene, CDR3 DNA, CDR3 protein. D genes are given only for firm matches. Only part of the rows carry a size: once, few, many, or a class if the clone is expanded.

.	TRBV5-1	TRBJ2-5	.	TGCGCCAGCAGCTTGCCGGACTCAGAGACCCAGTACTTC	CASSLPDSETQYF
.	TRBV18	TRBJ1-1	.	TGTGCCAGCTCACCCGGTATAAGAGGGAACACTGAAGCTTTCTTT	CASSPGIRGNTEAFF
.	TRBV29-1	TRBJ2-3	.	TGCAGCGTACGCGGGGCTGACACAGATACGCAGTATTTT	CSVRGADTDTQYF
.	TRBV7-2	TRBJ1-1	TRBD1	TGTGCCAGCAGCTTAGCTCAGGGGGTCTCTGAAGCTTTCTTT	CASSLAQGVSEAFF
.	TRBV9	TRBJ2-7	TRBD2	TGTGCCAGCAGCGGGAGCGGGGTAGTTCCCTACGAGCAGTACTTC	CASSGSGVVPYEQYF
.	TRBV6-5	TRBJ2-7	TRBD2	TGTGCCAGCAGTTTTAGCGGGAGGGGTATTTACGAGCAGTACTTC	CASSFSGRGIYEQYF
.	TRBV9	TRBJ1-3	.	TGTGCCAGCAGCGTAGGAAGCTCTGGAAACACCATATATTTT	CASSVGSSGNTIYF
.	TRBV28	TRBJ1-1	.	TGTGCCATCAGAGAGGAGAACACTGAAGCTTTCTTT	CAIREENTEAFF
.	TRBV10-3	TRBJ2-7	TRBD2	TGTGCCATCAGGCCCCAAGGGGAGCGGGGGAGGTACGAGCAGTACTTC	CAIRPQGERGRYEQYF
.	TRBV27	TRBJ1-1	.	TGTGCCAGCCACCGGGGGGGGGCAACAAACACTGAAGCTTTCTTT	CASHRGGATNTEAFF
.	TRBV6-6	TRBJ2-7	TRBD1	TGTGCCAGCAGTTTAACCGGGACAGGGGGTTACGAGCAGTACTTC	CASSLTGTGGYEQYF
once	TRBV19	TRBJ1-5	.	TGTGCCAGTAGTACCCCCCGCGGGGGGGGCAATCAGCCCCAGCATTTT	CASSTPRGGGNQPQHF
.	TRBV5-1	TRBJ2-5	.	TGCGCCAGCAGCTTGAAAGAGACCCAGTACTTC	CASSLKETQYF
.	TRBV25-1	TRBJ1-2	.	TGTGCCAGCAGTGAATGGGGGCAGGGACACTATGGCTACACCTTC	CASSEWGQGHYGYTF
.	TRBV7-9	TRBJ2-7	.	TGTGCCAGCAGCTTAGGGGGGCTCGAGCAGTACTTC	CASSLGGLEQYF
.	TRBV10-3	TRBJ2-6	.	TGTGCCATCAGTGAGTCGGGCAGGCTCTCTGGGGCCAACGTCCTGACTTTC	CAISESGRLSGANVLTF
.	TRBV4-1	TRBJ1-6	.	TGCGCCAGCAGCCTCCACCGGGCCCGGAATAATTCACCCCTCCACTTT	CASSLHRARNNSPLHF
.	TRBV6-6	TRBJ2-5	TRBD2	TGTGCCAGCAGTAGGACTAGCGGGAGGGCCCCAGAGACCCAGTACTTC	CASSRTSGRAPETQYF
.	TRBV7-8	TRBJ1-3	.	TGTGCCAGCAGCTTGACAGTCTCTGGAAACACCATATATTTT	CASSLTVSGNTIYF
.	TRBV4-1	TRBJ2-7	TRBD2	TGCGCCAGCAGCCAAGTGTCTAGCGGGACGTACGAGCAGTACTTC	CASSQVSSGTYEQYF
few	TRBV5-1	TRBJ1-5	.	TGCGCCAGCAGCTTGGGGGGCCAACAGCCCCAGCATTTT	CASSLGGQQPQHF
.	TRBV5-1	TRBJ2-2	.	TGCGCCAGCAGCTCTCGGACGGGTACCGGGGAGCTGTTTTTT	CASSSRTGTGELFF
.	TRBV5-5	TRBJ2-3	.	TGTGCCAGCAGCTTGAGATTTGGACAGAGCACAGATACGCAGTATTTT	CASSLRFGQSTDTQYF
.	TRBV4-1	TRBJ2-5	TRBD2	TGCGCCAGCCAAAAACCGGGACTAATGGAGACCCAGTACTTC	CASQKPGLMETQYF
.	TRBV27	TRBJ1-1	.	TGTGCCAGCAGGCTCGGGGCGTCCCGGGGCACTGAAGCTTTCTTT	CASRLGASRGTEAFF
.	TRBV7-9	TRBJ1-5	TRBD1	TGTGCCAGCAGCTTAGTCTTAGGACAGGGACTGGGAAATCAGCCCCAGCATTTT	CASSLVLGQGLGNQPQHF
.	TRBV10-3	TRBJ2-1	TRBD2	TGTGCCATCAGACCCTTAGCGGGAGGGGACAATGAGCAGTTCTTC	CAIRPLAGGDNEQFF
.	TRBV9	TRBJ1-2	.	TGTGCCAGCAACCGGGACCAGCCCCGCTTC	CASNRDQPRF
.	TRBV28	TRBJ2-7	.	TGTGCCAGTTTACAGGGGGGGGTCTACGAGCAGTACTTC	CASLQGGVYEQYF
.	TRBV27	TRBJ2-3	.	TGTGCCAGCAGTTTATACCCCCCGACCGAAGATATCACAGATACGCAGTATTTT	CASSLYPPTEDITDTQYF
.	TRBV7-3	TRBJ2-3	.	TGTGCCAGCAGCTTAGTTGGCGGGAAGGCAGATACGCAGTATTTT	CASSLVGGKADTQYF
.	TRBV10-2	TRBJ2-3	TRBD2	TGCGCCAGCAGCCCGGGACTAGCGGGAGGTAGCACAGATACGCAGTATTTT	CASSPGLAGGSTDTQYF
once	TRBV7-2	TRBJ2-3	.	TGTGCCAGCAGCTTCCGTGGGAGTATAGATACGCAGTATTTT	CASSFRGSIDTQYF
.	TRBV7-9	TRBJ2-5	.	TGTGCCAGCAGCTTAGCCGGGAGTAGGGGGGAGACCCAGTACTTC	CASSLAGSRGETQYF
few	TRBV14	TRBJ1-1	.	TGTGCCAGCAGCCAAGCGCTTTCCGTGGTTGAAGCTTTCTTT	CASSQALSVVEAFF
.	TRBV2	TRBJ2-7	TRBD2	TGTGCCAGCAACGGGGCGGGAGGTCTCTACGAGCAGTACTTC	CASNGAGGLYEQYF
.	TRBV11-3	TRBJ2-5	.	TGTGCCAGCAGTACGACAGAACAAGAGACCCAGTACTTC	CASSTTEQETQYF
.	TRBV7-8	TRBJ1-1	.	TGTGCCAGCAGCTTAGATCTGCGGGTGACGGGGATGAACACTGAAGCTTTCTTT	CASSLDLRVTGMNTEAFF
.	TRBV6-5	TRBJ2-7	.	TGTGCCAGCAGTTATCTGAGCTCCTACGAGCAGTACTTC	CASSYLSSYEQYF
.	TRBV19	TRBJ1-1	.	TGTGCCAGTAGTCCGCAGGGGAACACTGAAGCTTTCTTT	CASSPQGNTEAFF
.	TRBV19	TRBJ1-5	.	TGTGCCAGTAGTATAGGACAGGGCAATCAGCCCCAGCATTTT	CASSIGQGNQPQHF
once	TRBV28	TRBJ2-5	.	TGTGCCAGCAGTTTATGGCGTCTTTCGGGCAATCAAGAGACCCAGTACTTC	CASSLWRLSGNQETQYF
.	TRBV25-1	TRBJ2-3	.	TGTGCCAGCAGTGACAGGGGAACAGATACGCAGTATTTT	CASSDRGTDTQYF
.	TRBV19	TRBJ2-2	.	TGTGCCAGTAGTCTGACCGGGGAGCTGTTTTTT	CASSLTGELFF
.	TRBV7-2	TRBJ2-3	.	TGTGCCAGCAGCTTACGGTTCCCCCCCGATACGCAGTATTTT	CASSLRFPPDTQYF
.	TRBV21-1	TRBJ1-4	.	TGTGCCAGCAGCAAAGACCTAGGAGGGGCTAGGCCAAAGGCCCTATATGGAAAACTGTTTTTT	CASSKDLGGARPKALYGKLFF
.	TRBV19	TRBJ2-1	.	TGTGCCAGTAGTCCATCCGGGTCCCATCGAGGTGAGCAGTTCTTC	CASSPSGSHRGEQFF
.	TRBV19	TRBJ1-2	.	TGTGCCAGTAGTACACCACAGGAGCTCTATGGCTACACCTTC	CASSTPQELYGYTF
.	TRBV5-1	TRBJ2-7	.	TGCGCCAGCAGCTTGGCTGTTTTGGCCAACACCGAATACGAGCAGTACTTC	CASSLAVLANTEYEQYF
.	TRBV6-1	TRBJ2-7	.	TGTGCCAGCAGTGAATCCGGTTTGGGGTACGAGCAGTACTTC	CASSESGLGYEQYF
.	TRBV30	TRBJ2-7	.	TGTGCCTGGGGTAACTTAGAGCAGTACTTC	CAWGNLEQYF
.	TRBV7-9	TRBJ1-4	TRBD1	TGTGCCAGCCACTCCGGGACAGGGGGCGCTTCCTATGAAAAACTGTTTTTT	CASHSGTGGASYEKLFF
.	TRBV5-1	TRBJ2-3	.	TGCGCCAGCAGCTCCTTTAAGGGGTACACAGATACGCAGTATTTT	CASSSFKGYTDTQYF
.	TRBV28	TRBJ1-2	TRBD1	TGTGCCAGCAGTGGAACAGGGGAAGGCTGGTCTGGCTACACCTTC	CASSGTGEGWSGYTF
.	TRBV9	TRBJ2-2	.	TGTGCCAGCTCCGGGTTGACCGGGGAGCTGTTTTTT	CASSGLTGELFF
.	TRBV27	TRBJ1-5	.	TGTGCCAGCAGGGGCAGCAATCAGCCCCAGCATTTT	CASRGSNQPQHF
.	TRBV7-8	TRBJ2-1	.	TGTGCCAGCAGCTTAACTGCGGACTACAATGAGCAGTTCTTC	CASSLTADYNEQFF
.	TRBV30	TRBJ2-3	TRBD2	TGTGCCTGGAGTGCAGGACTAGCGGGAGGTGAAGATACGCAGTATTTT	CAWSAGLAGGEDTQYF